The 27 T cell receptor beta chains given below trace back to one sample, sequenced in a study of CD8 T cells in Susac syndrome. RNA amounts of roughly 0.45 to 1 ug underwent reverse transcription with random hexamers. TCRdb fed the immunoSEQ multiplex PCR reads into MiXCR, producing one record per CDR3 protein. The sample has roughly 150,000 distinct CDR3 sequences, nearly 97% seen once. Sequenced input: CD8+ T cells from PBMCs. The receptors stem from a human donor with multiple sclerosis.

The chain combines TRBV29-1 with TRBJ2-7, with D possibly being TRBD2 (6 bases). The germline V gene has CDR1 SQVTM and CDR2 ANQGSEA. CDR3 size: 12 residues. The CDR3 here is CSGGAISYEQYV. The CDR3 DNA reads as TGCAGTGGCGGGGCGATCTCCTACGAGCAGTACGTC.

The gene calls are TRBV29-1 and TRBJ1-2, with unresolved D. Trimming pared 2 bases from V and 2 bases from J, leaving 6 bases between. CDR3 length: 12 amino acids. The germline gives CDR1 SQVTM, CDR2 ANQGSEA. CDR3 bases: TGCAGCGTTGAACGGGAAAACTATGGCTACACCTTC. Amino acid sequence: CSVERENYGYTF. Full variable domain (outside the CDR3, taken from reference TRBV29-1 and TRBJ1-2): SAVISQKPSRDICQRGTSLTIQCQVDSQVTMMFWYRQQPGQSLTLIATANQGSEATYESGFVIDKFPISRPNLTFSTLTVSNMSPEDSSIYLCSVERENYGYTFGSGTRLTVV.

This CDR3 reads CASIYSGQGHYNEQFF. CDR3 nucleotide sequence: TGTGCCAGCATATATTCCGGACAGGGGCACTACAATGAGCAGTTCTTC. The rearrangement uses TRBV2 and TRBJ2-1; TRBD1 aligns across 9 bases. Unmatched junction bases numbered 10, after V lost 7 bases and J lost 3 bases. The CDR3 runs 16 residues. From germline, CDR1 is SNHLY and CDR2 FYNNEI.

The rearrangement uses TRBV3-1 and TRBJ2-4; D gene uncertain. Trimming cost V 4 bases and J 7 bases, with 17 bases left between them. The germline CDR1 and CDR2 sequences are LGHDT and YNNKEL (reference sequence). The CDR3 is 15 residues long. DNA for the CDR3: TGTGCCAGCAGCCCACCCAGGTCCGGTGGGAACATTCAGTACTTC. Its translation is CASSPPRSGGNIQYF.

The chain is built from TRBV27 and TRBJ1-2, with D uncertain. The CDR3 has 15 amino acids. Trimming removed 3 bases at V and 2 bases at J, with 13 bases between. CDR1 and CDR2 (germline): MNHEY, SMNVEV (reference sequence). CDR3 residues: CASSFGQTSNYGYTF. For the CDR3, the DNA is TGTGCCAGCAGTTTCGGTCAAACCTCAAACTATGGCTACACCTTC.

The chain combines TRBV27 with TRBJ1-2; 10 bases agree with TRBD1. This CDR3 has 13 residues. Germline loops: CDR1 MNHEY, CDR2 SMNVEV (reference sequence). V shed 5 bases, J shed 7 bases, and the junction held 4 bases outside the gene matches. The DNA for the CDR3 is TGTGCCAGCAGTCTCCGGACAGGGGGTGGCTACACCTTC. This codes for CASSLRTGGGYTF.

The chain couples TRBV20-1 to TRBJ2-3; 11 bases align to TRBD2. V gave up 6 bases and J gave up 2 bases; unmatched junction bases: 7. Germline V gene sequence: CDR1 DFQATT, CDR2 SNEGSKA (reference sequence). This CDR3 is 15 amino acids long. CDR3 residues: CSATRLAGPTDTQYF. The CDR3 nucleotides read TGCAGTGCCACCCGACTAGCGGGGCCCACAGATACGCAGTATTTT.

This clonotype was observed a few times. The chain is built from TRBV11-2 and TRBJ2-7; 9 bases line up with TRBD1. The CDR3 is 14 amino acids. Germline V gene lookup returns CDR1 SGHAT and CDR2 FQNNGV. J lost 3 bases, V lost 3 bases, and 3 bases had no gene match. In nucleotides, the CDR3 is TGTGCCAGCAGCTTGGGACAGGGCGACTACGAGCAGTACTTC. Its protein is CASSLGQGDYEQYF.

V is TRBV27 and J is TRBJ1-5; D not resolved. Trimming took off 6 bases at V and 0 bases at J, with 12 bases between the two ends. CDR1 and CDR2 (germline): MNHEY, SMNVEV (reference sequence). The CDR3 has 15 amino acids. The CDR3 DNA reads as TGTGCCAGCAGCGCGGGGATGTATAGCAATCAGCCCCAGCATTTT. This gives the protein CASSAGMYSNQPQHF.

The V call is TRBV20-1, the J call TRBJ1-2, with 8 bases aligning to TRBD1. With V trimmed by 0 bases and J by 6 bases, 12 bases remained unmatched. The length of the CDR3 is 16 residues. Germline values: CDR1 DFQATT, CDR2 SNEGSKA (reference sequence). The CDR3 nucleotides are TGCAGTGCTAGAGATCCTGGGGCAGGGGGCAATCATGGCTACACCTTC. Amino acid sequence: CSARDPGAGGNHGYTF.

This chain uses TRBV10-3 with TRBJ1-2; D may be TRBD1 (6 bases). V was shortened by 0 bases and J by 8 bases, with 16 bases between the two germline ends. The CDR3 length is 15 residues. Per the germline V gene, CDR1 is ENHRY and CDR2 is SYGVKD. The CDR3 reads CAISESVMGAQGYTF. The CDR3 region has the DNA TGTGCCATCAGTGAGTCAGTAATGGGGGCGCAGGGCTACACCTTC.

This chain links TRBV6-5 with TRBJ2-5; D gene unclear. Germline loops: CDR1 MNHEY, CDR2 SVGAGI. This CDR3 has 10 amino acids. V lost 8 bases and J lost 3, with 4 bases in between. The CDR3 nucleotides are TGTGCCAGCGGTAAAGAGACCCAGTACTTC. It yields the protein CASGKETQYF.

V gene TRBV20-1 combines with J gene TRBJ2-1; the D is unclear. This CDR3 contains 14 residues. V shed 6 bases and J shed 4 bases, with 16 bases lying between them. CDR1 is DFQATT and CDR2 is SNEGSKA in the germline V gene (reference sequence). CDR3 coding DNA: TGCAGTGCCTATAACGGCAGAGAATACAATGAGCAGTTCTTC. It codes for CSAYNGREYNEQFF.

The gene calls are TRBV6-5 and TRBJ2-6, with D hard to call. The CDR3 has 12 amino acids. The germline V and J ends were trimmed by 3 bases and 3 bases, with 0 bases remaining between them. Per the germline V gene, CDR1 is MNHEY and CDR2 is SVGAGI. The CDR3 sequence is CASSYGANVLTF. The DNA for the CDR3 is TGTGCCAGCAGTTATGGGGCCAACGTCCTGACTTTC.

The DNA of the CDR3 is TGTGCCAGCAGCCACGGGGACCACTCCACAGATACGCAGTATTTT. Translation gives CASSHGDHSTDTQYF. The chain employs TRBV7-2 and TRBJ2-3, with D possibly called TRBD1 or TRBD2 (5 bases each). The CDR3 extends over 15 amino acids. Trimming took 5 bases from V and 2 from J, leaving 14 bases between them. In germline, CDR1 is SGHTA, CDR2 FQGNSA.

J is TRBJ1-3 and V is TRBV29-1, with D unclear. V was shortened by 6 bases and J by 2 bases, with 11 bases between the two germline ends. The CDR3 extends over 13 amino acids. Germline V gene lookup returns CDR1 SQVTM and CDR2 ANQGSEA. CDR3 amino acids: CSVLLGTGNTIYF. CDR3 DNA sequence: TGCAGCGTGCTCTTGGGGACTGGAAACACCATATATTTT. Based on the CDR3 plus reference TRBV29-1 and TRBJ1-3, the full variable domain is SAVISQKPSRDICQRGTSLTIQCQVDSQVTMMFWYRQQPGQSLTLIATANQGSEATYESGFVIDKFPISRPNLTFSTLTVSNMSPEDSSIYLCSVLLGTGNTIYFGEGSWLTVV.

The chain recombines TRBV12-3 or TRBV12-4 with TRBJ2-3; D is unclear. Deletions cut 5 bases from V and 2 bases from J, with 14 bases between. The CDR3 runs 15 residues. DNA of the CDR3: TGTGCCAGCAGTCCTGACACCGACCACACAGATACGCAGTATTTT. Residues: CASSPDTDHTDTQYF.

The V and J genes are TRBV4-1 and TRBJ2-1; either TRBD1 or TRBD2 may supply D (5 bases each). The CDR3 sequence is 15 residues long. CDR1 is MGHRA, CDR2 YSYEKL, per germline. V lost 6 bases and J 0 bases, leaving 12 bases between the germline ends. The chain's CDR3 is CASSRDGSSYNEQFF. The CDR3 nucleotides are TGCGCCAGCAGTCGGGACGGAAGCTCCTACAATGAGCAGTTCTTC.

V is TRBV7-9 and J is TRBJ2-2; D gene ambiguous. CDR1 and CDR2 from the germline V gene are SEHNR and FQNEAQ (reference sequence). This CDR3 has 15 residues. V gave up 1 base and J gave up 1 base, with 7 bases separating them. Here the CDR3 reads CASSLVGLNTGELFF. The CDR3 region has the DNA TGTGCCAGCAGCTTAGTGGGTCTGAACACCGGGGAGCTGTTTTTT.

J is TRBJ1-1 and V is TRBV30, with D tentatively TRBD1 (6 bases). V lost 7 bases to trimming and J lost 4 bases, with 13 bases between them. CDR3 length: 12 amino acids. Germline loops: CDR1 GTSNPN, CDR2 SVGIG (reference sequence). The CDR3 bases are TGTGCCTCTACCCAGGGGAGCACTGAAGCTTTCTTT. The encoded protein is CASTQGSTEAFF. Based on the CDR3 plus reference TRBV30 and TRBJ1-1, the full variable domain is SQTIHQWPATLVQPVGSPLSLECTVEGTSNPNLYWYRQAAGRGLQLLFYSVGIGQISSEVPQNLSASRPQDRQFILSSKKLLLSDSGFYLCASTQGSTEAFFGQGTRLTVV.

This clonotype was observed once. The chain links TRBV7-9 to TRBJ2-3; TRBD2 matches 12 bases. The junction had 10 bases not matched to a gene; V was cut back by 5 bases and J by 7 bases. Germline loops: CDR1 SEHNR, CDR2 FQNEAQ (reference sequence). The CDR3 runs 16 residues. The CDR3 reads CASSGLAGRPTNTQYF. CDR3 sequence (DNA): TGTGCCAGCAGCGGACTAGCGGGGCGCCCAACAAATACGCAGTATTTT.

This chain uses TRBV9 with TRBJ2-2, with D perhaps matching TRBD1 or TRBD2 (5 bases each). CDR3 length equals 14 residues. Trimming removed 0 bases from V and 7 bases from J, with 10 bases in between. The germline gives CDR1 SGDLS, CDR2 YYNGEE. The CDR3 is CASSVGGEYGELFF. CDR3 in DNA: TGTGCCAGCAGCGTAGGAGGGGAGTACGGGGAGCTGTTTTTT.

V usage is TRBV30 and J usage is TRBJ1-1; D unclear. Trimming stripped 0 bases from V and 5 bases from J, with 7 bases between. The CDR3 is 12 amino acids. CDR1 GTSNPN and CDR2 SVGIG come from the germline V gene (reference sequence). CDR3 sequence reads: CAWSVIGTEAFF. The CDR3 DNA sequence: TGTGCCTGGAGTGTAATTGGGACTGAAGCTTTCTTT.

DNA of the CDR3: TGTGCCAGCAGCCAAGAATTTCTTTCACCCCTCCACTTT. Amino acids: CASSQEFLSPLHF. The chain uses TRBV14 and TRBJ1-6, with D uncertain. CDR3 length: 13 amino acids. From germline, CDR1 is SGHDN and CDR2 FVKESK. V lost 0 bases and J lost 9, with 6 bases in between.

The chain uses TRBV7-6 and TRBJ2-1; D could derive from TRBD1 or TRBD2 (5 bases each). The V end lost 1 base, the J end lost 0 bases, and 10 bases lay between the germline ends. The germline V gene has CDR1 SGHVS and CDR2 FNYEAQ. This CDR3 has 16 residues. The CDR3 DNA is TGTGCCAGCAGCTTAGGGGGGACGAGCTCCTACAATGAGCAGTTCTTC. It is translated as CASSLGGTSSYNEQFF.

The chain joins TRBV30 to TRBJ1-2; no clear D. V shed 0 bases and J shed 0 bases, with 8 bases lying between them. The germline V gene encodes CDR1 GTSNPN and CDR2 SVGIG (reference sequence). The CDR3 has 14 amino acids. The CDR3 region has the DNA TGTGCCTGGAGTGTATCGGCTGCTAACTATGGCTACACCTTC. Protein product: CAWSVSAANYGYTF.

The J gene is TRBJ1-1, the V gene TRBV4-1; 9 bases are shared with TRBD1. Trimming cost V 3 bases and J 4 bases; bases outside gene matches: 9. This CDR3 is 16 amino acids long. Germline-derived CDR1 and CDR2 are MGHRA and YSYEKL. CDR3 nucleotide sequence: TGCGCCAGCAGCCAGGGACCACAGGGGGCAGGCACTGAAGCTTTCTTT. The encoded protein is CASSQGPQGAGTEAFF.